Presented here are 16 T cell receptor beta chains from one specimen sequenced in a study of cytomegalovirus exposure and HLA in healthy donors. Only in-frame clones appear in the TCRdb table, and some are missing; sequencing was by immunoSEQ multiplex PCR. This table has under 150,000 clones, more than 85% appearing once. The sample comprised PBMCs. The receptors stem from a man between 18 and 35 years old in good health and CMV-seropositive.

The rearrangement links TRBV5-1 to TRBJ2-3; 9 bases line up with TRBD2. V dropped 5 bases and J dropped 4; count of bases not matched to a gene: 17. This CDR3 comprises 18 residues. Germline V lookup: CDR1 SGHRS, CDR2 YFSETQ. The CDR3 DNA reads as TGCGCCAGCAGTACCCGGGCTAGCGGGACCATGATGGCAGATACGCAGTATTTT. Translated, it gives CASSTRASGTMMADTQYF.

The rearrangement links TRBV9 to TRBJ1-6, with no clear D. The CDR3 has 15 amino acids. The V gene lost 3 bases and the J gene lost 6 bases, with 13 bases spanning the gap. The germline gives CDR1 SGDLS, CDR2 YYNGEE. The CDR3 reads CASSGQGLGNSPLHF. The CDR3 DNA reads as TGTGCCAGCAGCGGACAAGGATTGGGTAATTCACCCCTCCACTTT.

This clone was found once. The V and J genes are TRBV10-3 and TRBJ2-5, with D perhaps TRBD1 (6 bases). Trimming pared 8 bases from V and 3 bases from J, leaving 10 bases between. The CDR3 contains 12 residues. Germline loops: CDR1 ENHRY, CDR2 SYGVKD. In DNA form, the CDR3 reads TGTGCCATCCGCGACAGGAAAGAGACCCAGTACTTC. Translated, it gives CAIRDRKETQYF.

The chain couples TRBV7-8 to TRBJ2-3; no firm D call. The CDR3 totals 14 residues. Germline values: CDR1 SGHVS, CDR2 FQNEAQ. Deletions cut 5 bases from V and 2 bases from J, with 11 bases between. Here the CDR3 reads CASSPELYTDTQYF. CDR3 nucleotides: TGTGCCAGCAGCCCGGAGCTATACACAGATACGCAGTATTTT.

The chain joins TRBV10-1 to TRBJ1-6; D gene unclear. V was cut by 6 bases and J by 0 bases, with 12 bases left in between. The CDR3 length is 16 residues. Germline CDR1 is WNHNN and CDR2 is SYGVQD (reference sequence). The chain's CDR3 is CASSARRSSYNSPLHF. CDR3 nucleotides: TGCGCCAGCAGCGCACGTAGGAGCTCCTATAATTCACCCCTCCACTTT.

The chain employs TRBV5-1 and TRBJ2-7; 9 bases line up with TRBD1. Germline loops: CDR1 SGHRS, CDR2 YFSETQ. The CDR3 covers 13 residues. Trimming cost V 4 bases and J 6 bases; bases outside gene matches: 5. CDR3 sequence (DNA): TGCGCCAGCAGCGGGGGACAGGGTTCCGAGCAGTACTTC. Encoded protein: CASSGGQGSEQYF. Full variable domain (outside the CDR3, taken from reference TRBV5-1 and TRBJ2-7): KAGVTQTPRYLIKTRGQQVTLSCSPISGHRSVSWYQQTPGQGLQFLFEYFSETQRNKGNFPGRFSGRQFSNSRSEMNVSTLELGDSALYLCASSGGQGSEQYFGPGTRLTVT.

V and J are TRBV6-1 and TRBJ2-7, with a tentative D call TRBD2 (5 bases). V was clipped by 0 bases and J by 4 bases, with 16 bases between them. The germline V gene encodes CDR1 MNHNS and CDR2 SASEGT. The CDR3 contains 16 residues. In nucleotides, the CDR3 is TGTGCCAGCAGTGAAGCGCCGGTGGGATCGGGGTACGAGCAGTACTTC. Translated, it gives CASSEAPVGSGYEQYF.

The count of this clone is one. The chain employs TRBV9 and TRBJ1-1, with D unclear. Germline CDR1 reads SGDLS; CDR2 reads YYNGEE. Trimming took 4 bases from V and 0 from J, leaving 10 bases between them. CDR3 size: 14 residues. DNA for the CDR3: TGTGCCAGCAGCCCGTCAACAGTGAACACTGAAGCTTTCTTT. The encoded protein is CASSPSTVNTEAFF. The complete variable domain, with remaining parts taken from reference TRBV9 and TRBJ1-1, reads DSGVTQTPKHLITATGQRVTLRCSPRSGDLSVYWYQQSLDQGLQFLIQYYNGEERAKGNILERFSAQQFPDLHSELNLSSLELGDSALYFCASSPSTVNTEAFFGQGTRLTVV.

The CDR3 coding sequence is TGCGCCAGCAGCTTGATAGGGCGACAGGAAGAGACCCAGTACTTC. As protein: CASSLIGRQEETQYF. This chain joins TRBV5-1 and TRBJ2-5; a weak D match, TRBD1 (6 bases). Deletions cut 1 base from V and 3 bases from J, with 13 bases between. The germline gives CDR1 SGHRS, CDR2 YFSETQ. This CDR3 region has 15 residues.

The CDR3 region is CASSPGTDNSPLHF. The CDR3 nucleotides read TGTGCCAGCTCACCCGGGACAGATAATTCACCCCTCCACTTT. This chain connects TRBV18 to TRBJ1-6, with 7 nucleotides matching TRBD1. The CDR3 extends over 14 amino acids. The J segment lost 5 bases and the V segment lost 3 bases, leaving 1 base of the junction unmatched. The V gene's germline CDR1 is KGHSH and CDR2 LQKENI.

CDR3 in amino acids: CASSLSGTGTGYTF. The CDR3, as DNA: TGTGCCAGCAGCTTATCCGGGACAGGGACCGGCTACACCTTC. V gene TRBV7-9 combines with J gene TRBJ1-2, with 9 bases identical to TRBD1. The CDR3 covers 14 residues. J gave up 8 bases and V 2 bases, and 6 bases lay outside the gene matches. Germline assignment: CDR1 SEHNR and CDR2 FQNEAQ (reference sequence).

The chain joins TRBV10-3 to TRBJ2-5, with 9 bases that match TRBD2. Germline lookup yields CDR1 ENHRY and CDR2 SYGVKD. CDR3 length: 15 amino acids. Unmatched junction bases numbered 14, after V lost 10 bases and J lost 5 bases. CDR3 loop: CATQGSGGRQETQYF. Written as DNA, the CDR3 is TGTGCCACCCAAGGGAGCGGGGGGCGGCAGGAGACCCAGTACTTC.

V is TRBV19 and J is TRBJ2-2; D may be TRBD2 (7 bases). This CDR3 region has 14 residues. Per germline, CDR1 LNHDA and CDR2 SQIVND (reference sequence). V dropped 7 bases and J dropped 7 bases, with 16 bases sitting between them. The DNA of the CDR3 is TGTGCCAGTAAGGGGGGAGGGGCTGGCGGGGAGCTGTTTTTT. It encodes CASKGGGAGGELFF.

The chain combines TRBV5-4 with TRBJ2-2, with 7 bases identical to TRBD1. The CDR3 totals 16 residues. Per the germline V gene, CDR1 is SGHNT and CDR2 is YYREEE (reference sequence). Unmatched junction bases numbered 13, after V lost 5 bases and J lost 6 bases. CDR3 residues: CASSYKTGSNPGELFF. The CDR3 coding sequence is TGTGCCAGCAGTTATAAGACAGGGAGTAATCCCGGGGAGCTGTTTTTT.

This chain connects TRBV10-3 to TRBJ1-1, with 9 bases that match TRBD1. CDR3 length equals 13 residues. V dropped 6 bases and J dropped 6; count of bases not matched to a gene: 5. Germline loops: CDR1 ENHRY, CDR2 SYGVKD. The DNA for the CDR3 is TGTGCCATCAGCAGACAGGGGGATGCTGAAGCTTTCTTT. It codes for CAISRQGDAEAFF.

The J gene is TRBJ1-1, the V gene TRBV7-6, with 7 bases that match TRBD1. Germline values: CDR1 SGHVS, CDR2 FNYEAQ. This CDR3 has 14 residues. V lost 5 bases, J lost 0 bases, and 3 bases stayed unmatched. CDR3 sequence reads: CASSNRGLNTEAFF. The DNA of the CDR3 is TGTGCCAGCAGCAACAGGGGACTGAACACTGAAGCTTTCTTT.